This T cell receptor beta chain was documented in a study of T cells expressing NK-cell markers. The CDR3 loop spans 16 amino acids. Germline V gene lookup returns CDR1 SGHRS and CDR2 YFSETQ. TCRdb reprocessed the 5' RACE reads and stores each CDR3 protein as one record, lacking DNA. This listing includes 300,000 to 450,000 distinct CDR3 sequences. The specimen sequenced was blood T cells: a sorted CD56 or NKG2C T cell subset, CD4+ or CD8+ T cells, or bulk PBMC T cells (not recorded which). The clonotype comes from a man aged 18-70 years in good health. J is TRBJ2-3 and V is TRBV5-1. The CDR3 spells CASSLGKGLTTDTQYF.